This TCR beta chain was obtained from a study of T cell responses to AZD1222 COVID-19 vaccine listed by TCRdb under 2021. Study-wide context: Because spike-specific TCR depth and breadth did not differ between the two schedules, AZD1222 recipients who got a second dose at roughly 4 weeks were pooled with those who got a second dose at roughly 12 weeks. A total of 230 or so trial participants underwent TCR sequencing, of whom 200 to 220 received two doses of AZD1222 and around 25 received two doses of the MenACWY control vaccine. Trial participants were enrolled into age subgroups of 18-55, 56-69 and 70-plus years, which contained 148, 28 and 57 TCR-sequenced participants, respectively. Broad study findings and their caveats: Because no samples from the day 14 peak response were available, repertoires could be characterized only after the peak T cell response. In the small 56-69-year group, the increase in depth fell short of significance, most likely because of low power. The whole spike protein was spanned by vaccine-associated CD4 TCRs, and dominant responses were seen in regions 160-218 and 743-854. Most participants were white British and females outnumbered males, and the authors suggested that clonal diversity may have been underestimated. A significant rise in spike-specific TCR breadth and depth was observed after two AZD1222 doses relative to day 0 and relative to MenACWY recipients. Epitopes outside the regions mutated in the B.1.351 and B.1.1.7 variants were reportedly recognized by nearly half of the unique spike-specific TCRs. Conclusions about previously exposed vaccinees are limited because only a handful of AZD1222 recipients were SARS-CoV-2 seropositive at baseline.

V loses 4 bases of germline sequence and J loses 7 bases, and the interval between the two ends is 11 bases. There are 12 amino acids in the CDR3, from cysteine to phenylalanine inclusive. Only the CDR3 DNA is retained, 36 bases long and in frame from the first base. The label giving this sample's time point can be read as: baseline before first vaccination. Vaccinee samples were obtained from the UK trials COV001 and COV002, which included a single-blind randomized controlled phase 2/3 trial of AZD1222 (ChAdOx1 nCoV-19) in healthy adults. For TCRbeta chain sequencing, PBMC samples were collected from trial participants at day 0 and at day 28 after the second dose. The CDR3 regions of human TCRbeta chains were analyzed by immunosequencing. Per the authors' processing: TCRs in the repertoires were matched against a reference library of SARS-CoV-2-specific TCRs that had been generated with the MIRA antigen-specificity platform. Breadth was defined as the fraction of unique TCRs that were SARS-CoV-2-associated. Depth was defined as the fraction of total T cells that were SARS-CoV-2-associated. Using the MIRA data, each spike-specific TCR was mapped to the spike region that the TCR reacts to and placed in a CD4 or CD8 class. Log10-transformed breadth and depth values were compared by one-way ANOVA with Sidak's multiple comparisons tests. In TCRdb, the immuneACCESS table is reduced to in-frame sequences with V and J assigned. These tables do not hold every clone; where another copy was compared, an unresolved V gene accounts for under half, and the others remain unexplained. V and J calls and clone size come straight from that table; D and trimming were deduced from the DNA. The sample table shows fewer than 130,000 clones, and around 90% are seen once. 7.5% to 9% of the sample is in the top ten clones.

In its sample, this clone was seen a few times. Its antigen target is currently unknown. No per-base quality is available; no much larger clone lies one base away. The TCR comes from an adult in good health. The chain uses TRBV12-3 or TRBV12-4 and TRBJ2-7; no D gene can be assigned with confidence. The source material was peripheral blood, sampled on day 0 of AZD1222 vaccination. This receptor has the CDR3 CASSSGLREQYF. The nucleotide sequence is TGTGCCAGCAGTTCCGGGCTCAGGGAGCAGTACTTC.